This T cell receptor (beta chain) originates from a study of blood T cell repertoires in COVID-19. V was trimmed by 1 base and J by 0 bases, leaving 6 bases between them. The CDR3 covers 15 residues. CDR1 and CDR2 (germline): KGHSH, LQKENI. Methods used by the authors: Counts of nucleated cells, estimated from reference gene primer amplification, were obtained. The repertoire was sequenced with immunoSEQ multiplex PCR; TCRdb's copy has only in-frame clones and lacks some. V and J calls and clone size are copied from that table; D and trimming were computed from the DNA. The table records approximately 91,000 clones, nearly 90% of them present only once.

J is TRBJ2-2 and V is TRBV18; TRBD2 is a possible D gene (5 bases). The sequenced sample was peripheral blood. This sequence was found in a man aged 65 to 85 with acute or convalescent COVID-19. In nucleotides, the CDR3 is TGTGCCAGCTCACCACTAGCGACGAACACCGGGGAGCTGTTTTTT. It codes for CASSPLATNTGELFF. Together with reference TRBV18 and TRBJ2-2, the CDR3 gives the full variable domain: NAGVMQNPRHLVRRRGQEARLRCSPMKGHSHVYWYRQLPEEGLKFMVYLQKENIIDESGMPKERFSAEFPKEGPSILRIQQVVRGDSAAYFCASSPLATNTGELFFGEGSRLTVL.